The rows below give T cell receptor beta chains drawn from one sample of a study of cytomegalovirus exposure and HLA in healthy donors. The repertoire was sequenced with immunoSEQ multiplex PCR; TCRdb's copy has only in-frame clones and lacks some. The sample has tens of thousands of clones, around 68% seen once; the top ten hold about 9.1%. Sequencing was done on a sample of PBMCs. Receptor source: a man aged 40-55 years in good health and CMV-seropositive. Each CDR3 is given with its conserved first and last residue. The D gene is left open where the match is weak. Clone size is shown for a subset of rows, as once, few, many or a class of expanded clone.

clone size: NA
J gene: TRBJ2-3
D gene: NA
V gene: TRBV12-1
CDR3 protein: CASSLVQGTDTQYF
CDR3 DNA: TGTGCCAGCAGCTTAGTCCAGGGCACAGATACGCAGTATTTT

clone size: NA
J gene: TRBJ2-1
D gene: TRBD1
V gene: TRBV29-1
CDR3 protein: CGAQQGATYNEQFF
CDR3 DNA: TGCGGCGCTCAACAGGGGGCGACCTACAATGAGCAGTTCTTC

clone size: NA
J gene: TRBJ2-3
D gene: NA
V gene: TRBV7-3
CDR3 protein: CASSPTGDFITDTQYF
CDR3 DNA: TGTGCCAGCAGCCCCACCGGGGACTTTATCACAGATACGCAGTATTTT

clone size: NA
J gene: TRBJ2-2
D gene: TRBD2
V gene: TRBV28
CDR3 protein: CASSSTSGGALGGELFF
CDR3 DNA: TGTGCCAGCAGCTCTACTAGCGGGGGGGCCTTAGGCGGGGAGCTGTTTTTT

clone size: few
J gene: TRBJ2-1
D gene: NA
V gene: TRBV9
CDR3 protein: CASSVLNGAYNEQFF
CDR3 DNA: TGTGCCAGCAGCGTGCTCAACGGGGCCTACAATGAGCAGTTCTTC

clone size: NA
J gene: TRBJ1-2
D gene: TRBD1
V gene: TRBV5-1
CDR3 protein: CASSPGQSNYGYTF
CDR3 DNA: TGCGCCAGCAGCCCGGGACAGTCTAACTATGGCTACACCTTC

clone size: few
J gene: TRBJ2-1
D gene: NA
V gene: TRBV5-4
CDR3 protein: CASSLGGGRNNEQFF
CDR3 DNA: TGTGCCAGCAGCCTGGGGGGGGGCCGGAACAATGAGCAGTTCTTC

clone size: NA
J gene: TRBJ2-3
D gene: NA
V gene: TRBV7-8
CDR3 protein: CASSLAGGPPGTDTQYF
CDR3 DNA: TGTGCCAGCAGTTTAGCCGGGGGGCCGCCCGGCACAGATACGCAGTATTTT

clone size: once
J gene: TRBJ1-1
D gene: NA
V gene: TRBV10-3
CDR3 protein: CAISEGGTEAFF
CDR3 DNA: TGTGCCATCAGTGAAGGGGGTACTGAAGCTTTCTTT

clone size: once
J gene: TRBJ1-2
D gene: TRBD1
V gene: TRBV29-1
CDR3 protein: CSFFSQGSEDYGYTF
CDR3 DNA: TGCAGCTTCTTCTCACAGGGGTCTGAGGACTATGGCTACACCTTC

clone size: NA
J gene: TRBJ1-2
D gene: NA
V gene: TRBV25-1
CDR3 protein: CASTWSPDHGYTF
CDR3 DNA: TGTGCCAGCACCTGGAGTCCCGACCATGGCTACACCTTC

clone size: NA
J gene: TRBJ1-6
D gene: NA
V gene: TRBV6-1
CDR3 protein: CASSTQGQNNSPLHF
CDR3 DNA: TGTGCCAGCAGTACTCAGGGACAAAATAATTCACCCCTCCACTTT

clone size: NA
J gene: TRBJ1-1
D gene: TRBD1
V gene: TRBV7-3
CDR3 protein: CASSIQGITEAFF
CDR3 DNA: TGTGCCAGCAGCATACAGGGGATCACTGAAGCTTTCTTT

clone size: once
J gene: TRBJ2-7
D gene: NA
V gene: TRBV4-2
CDR3 protein: CASSQVVGEICEQYF
CDR3 DNA: TGTGCCAGCAGCCAAGTGGTAGGGGAAATATGCGAGCAGTACTTC

clone size: NA
J gene: TRBJ2-7
D gene: TRBD1
V gene: TRBV7-8
CDR3 protein: CASSLGTGPYEQYF
CDR3 DNA: TGTGCCAGCAGCTTAGGGACAGGTCCCTACGAGCAGTACTTC

clone size: NA
J gene: TRBJ2-1
D gene: NA
V gene: TRBV4-3
CDR3 protein: CASSQYSRGAGNEQFF
CDR3 DNA: TGCGCCAGCAGCCAATATTCACGGGGGGCCGGGAATGAGCAGTTCTTC

clone size: NA
J gene: TRBJ1-5
D gene: TRBD1
V gene: TRBV7-9
CDR3 protein: CASSPTGDQPQHF
CDR3 DNA: TGTGCCAGCAGTCCTACAGGGGACCAGCCCCAGCATTTT

clone size: NA
J gene: TRBJ2-2
D gene: TRBD2
V gene: TRBV6-1
CDR3 protein: CASRLAGGRGGELFF
CDR3 DNA: TGTGCCAGCAGGCTAGCGGGGGGGCGCGGCGGGGAGCTGTTTTTT

clone size: NA
J gene: TRBJ1-2
D gene: NA
V gene: TRBV9
CDR3 protein: CASSTGTNYGYTF
CDR3 DNA: TGTGCCAGCAGCACAGGAACTAACTATGGCTACACCTTC

clone size: NA
J gene: TRBJ2-7
D gene: TRBD1
V gene: TRBV28
CDR3 protein: CASSTTGAAGNEQYF
CDR3 DNA: TGTGCCAGCAGTACGACAGGGGCGGCAGGTAACGAGCAGTACTTC

clone size: NA
J gene: TRBJ1-6
D gene: NA
V gene: TRBV5-1
CDR3 protein: CASSLGVRNSPLHF
CDR3 DNA: TGCGCCAGCAGCTTAGGGGTTAGAAATTCACCCCTCCACTTT

clone size: NA
J gene: TRBJ1-1
D gene: NA
V gene: TRBV4-2
CDR3 protein: CASSQDREGPTEAFF
CDR3 DNA: TGTGCCAGCAGCCAAGATAGGGAGGGGCCCACTGAAGCTTTCTTT

clone size: NA
J gene: TRBJ2-5
D gene: TRBD2
V gene: TRBV4-2
CDR3 protein: CASSPGGGGQETQYF
CDR3 DNA: TGTGCCAGCAGTCCGGGAGGGGGGGGACAAGAGACCCAGTACTTC

clone size: NA
J gene: TRBJ2-2
D gene: NA
V gene: TRBV4-2
CDR3 protein: CATRRGQTNTGELFF
CDR3 DNA: TGTGCCACCCGGAGGGGGCAGACGAACACCGGGGAGCTGTTTTTT

clone size: NA
J gene: TRBJ2-3
D gene: TRBD2
V gene: TRBV6-6
CDR3 protein: CASRTTSGSGTDTQYF
CDR3 DNA: TGTGCCAGCAGAACCACTAGCGGGAGCGGCACAGATACGCAGTATTTT

clone size: NA
J gene: TRBJ1-6
D gene: NA
V gene: TRBV7-2
CDR3 protein: CASSLRQSNSPLHF
CDR3 DNA: TGTGCCAGCAGCTTAAGACAGAGCAATTCACCCCTCCACTTT

clone size: NA
J gene: TRBJ2-1
D gene: TRBD2
V gene: TRBV11-3
CDR3 protein: CASSSSGGPSNEQFF
CDR3 DNA: TGTGCCAGCAGCTCTAGCGGGGGGCCCAGCAATGAGCAGTTCTTC

clone size: NA
J gene: TRBJ2-3
D gene: NA
V gene: TRBV15
CDR3 protein: CATSRETRERGTDTQYF
CDR3 DNA: TGTGCCACCAGCAGAGAAACCCGGGAGAGGGGCACAGATACGCAGTATTTT

clone size: NA
J gene: TRBJ1-6
D gene: NA
V gene: TRBV15
CDR3 protein: CATSSDRFGDSPLHF
CDR3 DNA: TGTGCCACCAGCTCAGACAGATTTGGGGATTCACCCCTCCACTTT

clone size: NA
J gene: TRBJ1-1
D gene: NA
V gene: TRBV6-5
CDR3 protein: CASRQGNGEAFF
CDR3 DNA: TGTGCCAGCAGACAGGGCAACGGTGAAGCTTTCTTT

clone size: NA
J gene: TRBJ2-1
D gene: NA
V gene: TRBV9
CDR3 protein: CASSVGGLASNEQFF
CDR3 DNA: TGTGCCAGCAGCGTAGGTGGGCTAGCTAGCAATGAGCAGTTCTTC

clone size: NA
J gene: TRBJ2-7
D gene: TRBD1
V gene: TRBV7-2
CDR3 protein: CASSWTGGGGEQYF
CDR3 DNA: TGTGCCAGCAGCTGGACAGGGGGGGGAGGGGAGCAGTACTTC

clone size: NA
J gene: TRBJ2-7
D gene: TRBD1
V gene: TRBV30
CDR3 protein: CAWLDRVGSYEQYF
CDR3 DNA: TGTGCCTGGTTGGACAGGGTCGGCTCCTACGAGCAGTACTTC

clone size: few
J gene: TRBJ2-3
D gene: NA
V gene: TRBV6-1
CDR3 protein: CASSEGRPSLDTQYF
CDR3 DNA: TGTGCCAGCAGTGAAGGCAGGCCTTCCCTCGATACGCAGTATTTT

clone size: NA
J gene: TRBJ1-1
D gene: NA
V gene: TRBV27
CDR3 protein: CASSFRGTEAFF
CDR3 DNA: TGTGCCAGCAGTTTTCGGGGCACTGAAGCTTTCTTT

clone size: NA
J gene: TRBJ1-2
D gene: NA
V gene: TRBV4-2
CDR3 protein: CASSQGPRRVENYGYTF
CDR3 DNA: TGTGCCAGCAGCCAAGGGCCGCGGAGGGTCGAGAACTATGGCTACACCTTC

clone size: NA
J gene: TRBJ2-3
D gene: TRBD2
V gene: TRBV9
CDR3 protein: CASSVALAGFTDTQYF
CDR3 DNA: TGTGCCAGCAGCGTAGCTTTAGCGGGGTTCACAGATACGCAGTATTTT

clone size: NA
J gene: TRBJ2-3
D gene: TRBD2
V gene: TRBV7-2
CDR3 protein: CANSQKRGGTDTQYF
CDR3 DNA: TGTGCCAACAGCCAAAAGCGGGGGGGCACAGATACGCAGTATTTT

clone size: NA
J gene: TRBJ2-7
D gene: NA
V gene: TRBV7-6
CDR3 protein: CASSTYPGAYEQYF
CDR3 DNA: TGTGCCAGCAGCACTTACCCGGGAGCCTACGAGCAGTACTTC

clone size: NA
J gene: TRBJ2-7
D gene: TRBD2
V gene: TRBV7-2
CDR3 protein: CASTLRASGAISYEQYF
CDR3 DNA: TGTGCCAGCACCCTCCGGGCTAGCGGGGCGATCTCCTACGAGCAGTACTTC

clone size: NA
J gene: TRBJ1-6
D gene: NA
V gene: TRBV11-2
CDR3 protein: CASSLGAGSESPLHF
CDR3 DNA: TGTGCCAGCAGCTTAGGGGCAGGCTCCGAGTCACCCCTCCACTTT

clone size: NA
J gene: TRBJ1-1
D gene: NA
V gene: TRBV11-2
CDR3 protein: CASSFSAANTEAFF
CDR3 DNA: TGTGCCAGCAGCTTCTCCGCGGCGAACACTGAAGCTTTCTTT

clone size: NA
J gene: TRBJ1-1
D gene: NA
V gene: TRBV11-2
CDR3 protein: CASSFRENTEAFF
CDR3 DNA: TGTGCCAGCAGCTTTAGAGAAAACACTGAAGCTTTCTTT

clone size: NA
J gene: TRBJ2-3
D gene: NA
V gene: TRBV7-3
CDR3 protein: CASSSYHKDTQYF
CDR3 DNA: TGTGCCAGCAGCTCATACCACAAAGATACGCAGTATTTT

clone size: NA
J gene: TRBJ1-1
D gene: NA
V gene: TRBV6-1
CDR3 protein: CASCWVRGEAFF
CDR3 DNA: TGTGCCAGCTGCTGGGTGCGAGGTGAAGCTTTCTTT

clone size: NA
J gene: TRBJ2-2
D gene: TRBD1
V gene: TRBV25-1
CDR3 protein: CASSERDRDSNTGELFF
CDR3 DNA: TGTGCCAGCAGTGAGAGGGACAGGGACTCGAACACCGGGGAGCTGTTTTTT

clone size: NA
J gene: TRBJ1-2
D gene: NA
V gene: TRBV4-1
CDR3 protein: CASSQDPSGYGYTF
CDR3 DNA: TGCGCCAGCAGCCAAGACCCCAGCGGCTATGGCTACACCTTC

clone size: once
J gene: TRBJ1-2
D gene: TRBD1
V gene: TRBV9
CDR3 protein: CASSRGQDTNYGYTF
CDR3 DNA: TGTGCCAGCAGCCGGGGACAGGACACGAACTATGGCTACACCTTC

clone size: few
J gene: TRBJ1-2
D gene: TRBD1
V gene: TRBV5-4
CDR3 protein: CASSNAGGDGYTF
CDR3 DNA: TGTGCCAGCAGCAACGCAGGGGGCGATGGCTACACCTTC

clone size: NA
J gene: TRBJ2-7
D gene: TRBD1
V gene: TRBV5-1
CDR3 protein: CASSLGQGASYEQYF
CDR3 DNA: TGCGCCAGCAGCTTGGGACAGGGGGCCTCCTACGAGCAGTACTTC

clone size: NA
J gene: TRBJ2-2
D gene: TRBD1
V gene: TRBV6-4
CDR3 protein: CASSDQGADTGELFF
CDR3 DNA: TGTGCCAGCAGTGACCAGGGGGCGGACACCGGGGAGCTGTTTTTT

clone size: NA
J gene: TRBJ2-3
D gene: NA
V gene: TRBV29-1
CDR3 protein: CSVDVAGVSTDTQYF
CDR3 DNA: TGCAGCGTTGATGTGGCAGGGGTTTCCACAGATACGCAGTATTTT

clone size: NA
J gene: TRBJ1-4
D gene: TRBD1
V gene: TRBV7-8
CDR3 protein: CASSPGTGGEKLFF
CDR3 DNA: TGTGCCAGCAGCCCCGGGACAGGGGGTGAAAAACTGTTTTTT

clone size: NA
J gene: TRBJ2-5
D gene: NA
V gene: TRBV28
CDR3 protein: CASSFYQGARRTQYF
CDR3 DNA: TGTGCCAGCAGTTTCTACCAGGGCGCGAGGAGGACCCAGTACTTC